The sequence of this TCR beta chain was determined in a study of T cells in Graves' hyperthyroidism and ophthalmopathy. Study information: At the time of initial diagnosis and before any treatment, peripheral blood was collected.

This clonotype was picked up many times. Its matching antigen is unknown. CDR1 is SGHTA and CDR2 is FQGNSA in the germline V gene. CDR3 length: 14 residues. Trimming removed 3 bases from V and 4 bases from J, with 12 bases in between. Overall study results and limits: Model-based prediction identified ophthalmopathy a median roughly 5.9 months prior to its onset.

Regions amplified from RNA transcripts were the TCR beta CDR3 regions. First-round RT-PCR of the TCR CDR3 relied on the HTBI primer set. One entry per CDR3 protein results from TCRdb running MiXCR on the multiplex PCR reads. The data show about 420,000 distinct CDR3 sequences, with around 13% seen just once and about 4.9% held by the top ten. Patients aged 18 to 65 had newly diagnosed hyperthyroidism lasting under 2 months. The specimen was blood. This TCR was recovered from a woman aged 18-35 years with Graves' hyperthyroidism. This chain uses TRBV7-2 with TRBJ2-5; D ambiguous. This CDR3 is CASSFLRVAETQYF. As DNA, the CDR3 is TGTGCCAGCAGCTTTCTTCGGGTGGCAGAGACCCAGTACTTC.